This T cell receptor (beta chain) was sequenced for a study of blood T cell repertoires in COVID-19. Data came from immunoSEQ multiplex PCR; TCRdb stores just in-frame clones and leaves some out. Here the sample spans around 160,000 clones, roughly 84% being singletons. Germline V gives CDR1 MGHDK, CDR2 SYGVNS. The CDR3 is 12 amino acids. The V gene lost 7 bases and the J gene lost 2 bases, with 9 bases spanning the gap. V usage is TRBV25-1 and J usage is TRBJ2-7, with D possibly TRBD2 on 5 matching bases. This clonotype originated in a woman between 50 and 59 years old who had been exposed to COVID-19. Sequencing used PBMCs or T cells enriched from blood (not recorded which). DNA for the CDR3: TGTGCCAGCACGGGGAATCCCTACGAGCAGTACTTC. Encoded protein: CASTGNPYEQYF.